A single sample gave rise to the 28 T cell receptor beta chains below, sequenced in a study of blood T cell repertoires in COVID-19. The table came from immunoSEQ multiplex PCR; TCRdb's copy has only in-frame clones and leaves some out. The sample holds some 320,000 clones, 70% to 90% seen once. Input material: PBMCs or T cells enriched from blood (not recorded which). These receptors all come from a woman aged 25 to 39 who had recovered from COVID-19.

The gene calls are TRBV6-1 and TRBJ1-2; D perhaps matches TRBD1 (6 bases). V lost 1 base, J lost 5 bases, and 14 bases lay in between. Germline-derived CDR1 and CDR2 are MNHNS and SASEGT. This CDR3 comprises 15 residues. The CDR3 DNA is TGTGCCAGCAGTGAAGTGGCAGGGGCTACTTATGGCTACACCTTC. Translating it yields CASSEVAGATYGYTF.

This sequence joins TRBV27 and TRBJ1-1; a weak D match, TRBD1 (5 bases). Germline V gene sequence: CDR1 MNHEY, CDR2 SMNVEV (reference sequence). Trimming shortened V by 6 bases and J by 1 base, and 15 bases separated the two germline ends. The CDR3 is 15 residues long. The CDR3: CASRPGRGWNTEAFF. CDR3 nucleotide sequence: TGTGCCAGCAGGCCCGGTCGGGGGTGGAACACTGAAGCTTTCTTT.

This chain uses TRBV20-1 with TRBJ1-1; D unresolved. Germline V gene data show CDR1 as DFQATT and CDR2 as SNEGSKA (reference sequence). The V gene lost 6 bases and the J gene lost 1 base, with 6 bases spanning the gap. The CDR3 is made up of 11 amino acids. In DNA, the CDR3 is TGCAGTGCCGAGGGGAACACTGAAGCTTTCTTT. Encoded protein: CSAEGNTEAFF.

V is TRBV2 and J is TRBJ1-2; 8 nucleotides align to TRBD1. Germline CDR1 and CDR2: SNHLY and FYNNEI. The CDR3 runs to 12 residues. Trimming took 3 bases from V and 8 from J; bases not matched to a gene: 2. CDR3 bases: TGTGCCAGCAGTGAGACAGGGGAGGGCTACACCTTC. This codes for CASSETGEGYTF. The full variable domain, its missing parts supplied by reference TRBV2 and TRBJ1-2, is EPEVTQTPSHQVTQMGQEVILRCVPISNHLYFYWYRQILGQKVEFLVSFYNNEISEKSEIFDDQFSVERPDGSNFTLKIRSTKLEDSAMYFCASSETGEGYTFGSGTRLTVV.

The rearrangement links TRBV2 to TRBJ1-2; D ambiguous. This CDR3 comprises 15 residues. Germline CDR1 SNHLY, CDR2 FYNNEI. Trimming removed 6 bases at V and 2 bases at J, with 16 bases between. CDR3 amino acids: CASSPGLTTNYGYTF. Here the CDR3 DNA reads TGTGCCAGCAGCCCGGGCCTGACTACAAACTATGGCTACACCTTC.

This clone was counted a few times. The chain couples TRBV5-1 to TRBJ2-7; 8 nucleotides agree with TRBD2. The germline V gene has CDR1 SGHRS and CDR2 YFSETQ. With V trimmed by 6 bases and J by 4 bases, 12 bases remained unmatched. The CDR3 runs to 15 residues. The CDR3 DNA is TGCGCCAGCACCCTTGCGGGGGCGGGGGGTTACGAGCAGTACTTC. It yields the protein CASTLAGAGGYEQYF.

The V gene is TRBV7-2, the J gene TRBJ1-1; 8 bases are shared with TRBD1. The V gene end was trimmed by 4 bases and the J gene end by 4 bases; junction bases not matched to a gene: 8. The CDR3 runs 15 residues. CDR1 is SGHTA and CDR2 is FQGNSA in the germline V gene. Here the CDR3 DNA reads TGTGCCAGCAGCTCTTCAGGGGGCTTGGGCACTGAAGCTTTCTTT. As protein: CASSSSGGLGTEAFF.

V usage is TRBV27 and J usage is TRBJ1-6; 11 bases fit TRBD1. CDR3 size: 15 residues. Germline CDR1 is MNHEY and CDR2 is SMNVEV (reference sequence). With 6 bases clipped from V and 10 bases from J, the junction kept 8 bases outside the gene matches. DNA of the CDR3: TGTGCCAGCAGCCGTAGGACAGGGGGCAGGTCACCCCTCCACTTT. Encoded protein: CASSRRTGGRSPLHF.

The rearrangement joins TRBV9 to TRBJ1-1; 9 nucleotides line up with TRBD1. The V gene end was trimmed by 3 bases and the J gene end by 10 bases; junction bases not matched to a gene: 7. CDR1 and CDR2 from the germline V gene are SGDLS and YYNGEE. The length of the CDR3 is 13 residues. The CDR3: CASSALQGAVAFF. CDR3 nucleotides: TGTGCCAGCAGCGCACTACAGGGGGCAGTAGCTTTCTTT.

In its sample, this clone was seen a few times. The V gene is TRBV7-9, the J gene TRBJ2-2, with a possible D match to TRBD2 (6 bases). The CDR3 is 14 amino acids. Germline V CDR1 and CDR2: SEHNR, FQNEAQ (reference sequence). V was shortened by 4 bases and J by 1 base, with 7 bases between the two germline ends. CDR3 protein: CASSSGLNTGELFF. In nucleotides, the CDR3 is TGTGCCAGCAGCTCGGGACTGAACACCGGGGAGCTGTTTTTT. The variable domain in full, completed from reference TRBV7-9 and TRBJ2-2, reads DTGVSQNPRHKITKRGQNVTFRCDPISEHNRLYWYRQTLGQGPEFLTYFQNEAQLEKSRLLSDRFSAERPKGSFSTLEIQRTEQGDSAMYLCASSSGLNTGELFFGEGSRLTVL.

This chain joins TRBV27 and TRBJ2-3; D uncertain. This CDR3 contains 12 residues. V was shortened by 6 bases and J by 8 bases, with 12 bases between the two germline ends. The germline V gene has CDR1 MNHEY and CDR2 SMNVEV (reference sequence). The CDR3 region is CASSFSSGTQYF. CDR3 in DNA: TGTGCCAGCAGCTTTTCCTCGGGTACGCAGTATTTT.

Concerning this clone: Other DNA sequences from this sample encode an identical CDR3 as well. The chain employs TRBV13 and TRBJ1-3; D is uncertain. CDR1 and CDR2 from the germline V gene are PRHDT and FYEKMQ (reference sequence). The CDR3 has 14 amino acids. With 0 bases removed from V and 5 bases from J, the gap between germline ends came to 8 bases. For the CDR3, the DNA is TGTGCCAGCAGCTTAGGGGCTGGTAGAAACACCATATATTTT. This translates into CASSLGAGRNTIYF.

V and J are TRBV19 and TRBJ1-6; weak D call: TRBD1 (6 bases). The V gene lost 5 bases and the J gene lost 7 bases, with 12 bases spanning the gap. The CDR3 has 14 amino acids. Germline assignment: CDR1 LNHDA and CDR2 SQIVND (reference sequence). The CDR3 DNA reads TGTGCCAGTAGTGCACCGACAGGCAATTCACCCCTCCACTTT. Its protein is CASSAPTGNSPLHF.

This chain connects TRBV5-4 to TRBJ1-2; TRBD1 matches at 8 bases. Trimming at V came to 4 bases and at J to 4 bases, leaving 9 bases not matched to a gene. The germline gives CDR1 SGHNT, CDR2 YYREEE (reference sequence). This CDR3 region has 15 residues. This CDR3 reads CASSLGQARLYGYTF. The CDR3 DNA is TGTGCCAGCAGCCTGGGACAGGCTCGACTCTATGGCTACACCTTC.

The CDR3 sequence is CATSNEQFF. For the CDR3, the DNA is TGTGCCACTAGCAATGAGCAGTTCTTC. This chain uses TRBV7-9 with TRBJ2-1; D is uncertain. The CDR3 is made up of 9 amino acids. V lost 10 bases and J 6 bases, leaving 4 bases between the germline ends. CDR1 and CDR2 (germline): SEHNR, FQNEAQ (reference sequence). Full variable domain (remainder filled in from reference TRBV7-9 and TRBJ2-1): DTGVSQNPRHKITKRGQNVTFRCDPISEHNRLYWYRQTLGQGPEFLTYFQNEAQLEKSRLLSDRFSAERPKGSFSTLEIQRTEQGDSAMYLCATSNEQFFGPGTRLTVL.

The genes are TRBV29-1 and TRBJ1-2, with TRBD1 matching 8 bases. From germline, CDR1 is SQVTM and CDR2 ANQGSEA. The CDR3 is 13 residues long. Germline trimming cut 7 bases from V and 8 bases from J; bases unmatched to any gene: 12. Here the CDR3 reads CSALGQAQGGYTF. In DNA, the CDR3 is TGCAGCGCGCTGGGACAGGCCCAGGGGGGCTACACCTTC.

The rearrangement joins TRBV4-1 to TRBJ2-1; 7 bases match TRBD1. J lost 2 bases, V lost 1 base, and 2 bases had no gene match. CDR3 length: 15 residues. In germline, CDR1 is MGHRA, CDR2 YSYEKL. CDR3 in amino acids: CASSQAQGAYNEQFF. The CDR3 bases are TGCGCCAGCAGCCAAGCTCAGGGGGCCTACAATGAGCAGTTCTTC.

This clone was counted once. The rearrangement links TRBV11-2 to TRBJ2-7, with 13 bases lining up with TRBD2. Germline assignment: CDR1 SGHAT and CDR2 FQNNGV. Trimming at V came to 3 bases and at J to 6 bases, leaving 8 bases not matched to a gene. CDR3 length: 16 residues. As DNA, the CDR3 is TGTGCCAGCAGCTTCCTGACTAGCGGGGGGTACTTCGAGCAGTACTTC. It specifies CASSFLTSGGYFEQYF. Filled out from reference TRBV11-2 and TRBJ2-7, the complete variable domain reads EAGVAQSPRYKIIEKRQSVAFWCNPISGHATLYWYQQILGQGPKLLIQFQNNGVVDDSQLPKDRFSAERLKGVDSTLKIQPAKLEDSAVYLCASSFLTSGGYFEQYFGPGTRLTVT.

The V gene is TRBV16, the J gene TRBJ1-1; D not certain. In germline, CDR1 is KGHSY, CDR2 FQNENV. The CDR3 length is 14 residues. Trimming pared 1 base from V and 2 bases from J, leaving 8 bases between. The chain's CDR3 is CASSQWTGNTEAFF. The CDR3 DNA follows: TGTGCCAGCAGCCAATGGACGGGAAACACTGAAGCTTTCTTT.

The V and J genes are TRBV6-1 and TRBJ1-2; TRBD1 is a possible D gene (5 bases). V gave up 5 bases and J gave up 6 bases, with 16 bases separating them. The CDR3 is 14 amino acids. CDR1 is MNHNS and CDR2 is SASEGT in the germline V gene. CDR3 protein: CASSSQGRGDGYTF. For the CDR3, the DNA is TGTGCCAGCAGTTCCCAGGGTAGGGGCGATGGCTACACCTTC.

The chain joins TRBV19 to TRBJ2-5, with TRBD1 as a possible D gene (6 bases). This CDR3 has 14 residues. Germline CDR1 is LNHDA and CDR2 is SQIVND (reference sequence). The V gene lost 8 bases and the J gene lost 5 bases, with 18 bases spanning the gap. The DNA for the CDR3 is TGTGCCAGTTCTCACGCAGGGGTTGGGGAGACCCAGTACTTC. It encodes CASSHAGVGETQYF.

The chain recombines TRBV11-2 with TRBJ1-1; D is perhaps TRBD1 (6 bases). Trimming left V 5 bases short and J 4 bases short, with 17 bases between. The CDR3 runs to 15 residues. Germline V gene data show CDR1 as SGHAT and CDR2 as FQNNGV. The CDR3 DNA reads as TGTGCCAGCAGCCTACTAGGGGGGGCGAGCACTGAAGCTTTCTTT. Translation: CASSLLGGASTEAFF. The full variable domain, in which reference TRBV11-2 and TRBJ1-1 provide the parts outside the CDR3, is EAGVAQSPRYKIIEKRQSVAFWCNPISGHATLYWYQQILGQGPKLLIQFQNNGVVDDSQLPKDRFSAERLKGVDSTLKIQPAKLEDSAVYLCASSLLGGASTEAFFGQGTRLTVV.

The V call is TRBV11-2, the J call TRBJ2-3, with TRBD1 matching over 7 bases. V lost 0 bases and J lost 1; bases outside the gene matches: 7. CDR1 and CDR2 from the germline V gene are SGHAT and FQNNGV. CDR3 length: 17 amino acids. In DNA form, the CDR3 reads TGTGCCAGCAGCTTAGATCTGGGGGACAGCCGCACAGATACGCAGTATTTT. Translating it yields CASSLDLGDSRTDTQYF.

The chain recombines TRBV18 with TRBJ1-1; 9 nucleotides line up with TRBD1. This CDR3 comprises 15 residues. V lost 4 bases and J lost 1; bases outside the gene matches: 4. CDR1 and CDR2 from the germline V gene are KGHSH and LQKENI. CDR3 amino acids: CASSQATGGNTEAFF. The CDR3 DNA is TGTGCCAGCTCACAGGCGACAGGGGGGAACACTGAAGCTTTCTTT.

The chain uses TRBV9 and TRBJ2-3, with D uncertain. Per germline, CDR1 SGDLS and CDR2 YYNGEE. Trimming shortened V by 2 bases and J by 2 bases, and 6 bases separated the two germline ends. This CDR3 contains 13 residues. CDR3 amino acids: CASSVAVTDTQYF. In DNA, the CDR3 is TGTGCCAGCAGCGTGGCAGTCACAGATACGCAGTATTTT.

The gene calls are TRBV7-9 and TRBJ1-1; D possibly corresponds to TRBD1 (6 bases). The CDR3 runs 14 residues. Trimming left V 0 bases short and J 2 bases short, with 7 bases between. The V gene's germline CDR1 is SEHNR and CDR2 FQNEAQ (reference sequence). The CDR3 bases are TGTGCCAGCAGCTTAGCCAGGGGTAACACTGAAGCTTTCTTT. Residues: CASSLARGNTEAFF.

As DNA, the CDR3 is TGTGCCAGCAGTGAAGTTAATAGTGCAGATACGCAGTATTTT. It specifies CASSEVNSADTQYF. This sequence joins TRBV6-1 and TRBJ2-3; D uncertain. Looked up from germline, CDR1 is MNHNS and CDR2 is SASEGT. The CDR3 loop spans 14 amino acids. With 1 base removed from V and 4 bases from J, the gap between germline ends came to 9 bases.

This chain uses TRBV5-4 with TRBJ2-7; D is perhaps TRBD2 (5 bases). The V end was cut by 3 bases, the J end by 3 bases, with 10 bases between. Germline values: CDR1 SGHNT, CDR2 YYREEE (reference sequence). The CDR3 spans 13 residues. The CDR3: CASSSGNSYEQYF. The CDR3 DNA reads as TGTGCCAGCAGCTCGGGGAACAGCTACGAGCAGTACTTC.